What follows describes a single TCR beta chain. Germline values: CDR1 MNHEY, CDR2 SMNVEV (reference sequence). This CDR3 has 12 residues. The V end lost 6 bases, the J end lost 5 bases, and 8 bases lay between the germline ends. This sample stems from a study of blood T cell repertoires in COVID-19. Background on the study: Samples taken during acute and convalescent COVID-19 were collected in the United States, Italy and Spain. Nucleic acid was either cDNA or gDNA, and it came from T cells, B-cell-depleted T cells, or PBMCs.

In the original analysis: For nucleated cells, counts were estimated from reference gene primer amplification. TCRdb's table, derived via immunoSEQ multiplex PCR, lists solely in-frame clones and lacks some. Clone size and the V and J calls come from that table; the DNA yielded D and trimming. The table shows about 140,000 clones, with approximately 84% occurring only once. This chain uses TRBV27 with TRBJ2-1; no firm D call. Sequenced sample: peripheral blood. This sequence originates from a human donor in a cohort sampled during active COVID-19. The DNA of the CDR3 is TGTGCCAGCAGCCAGGTTGACAATGAGCAGTTCTTC. Translated: CASSQVDNEQFF.